The clone carrying this T cell receptor beta chain has only a few counts. Its antigen is not known. A TCRbeta library incorporating unique molecular identifiers was prepared. Via MiXCR, TCRdb re-called the PCR reads, giving one row per CDR3 protein. The table shows about 240,000 distinct CDR3 sequences, with about 23% occurring only once. The record originates from a study of T-cell reconstitution after alpha-beta-depleted transplantation in children. Study-level results: Several hundred rapidly expanded clones from non-depleted graft cells reportedly supplied alpha-beta T cells about two months post-transplant.

V was pared by 3 bases and J by 0 bases, with 13 bases between. Per germline, CDR1 DFQATT and CDR2 SNEGSKA (reference sequence). This CDR3 has 15 amino acids. Specimen: PBMCs, collected before TCRalphabeta/CD19-depleted stem cell transplant. This TCR came from a girl aged 2 to 9 with Fanconi anemia, due to receive a stem cell transplant. The chain is built from TRBV20-1 and TRBJ2-3; D may be TRBD1 or TRBD2 (6 bases each). CDR3 in amino acids: CSARLTGTSTDTQYF. For the CDR3, the DNA is TGCAGTGCTAGGCTTACAGGGACTAGCACAGATACGCAGTATTTT.